This TCR beta chain derives from a study of T cells in Graves' hyperthyroidism and ophthalmopathy. General observations from the study: Expanded thyroid clonotypes (above 0.001) were mostly also found in blood.

Clinicians diagnosed patients from clinical symptoms, serum thyroxine and TRAb, thyroid ultrasound and orbital computed tomography. A roughly 10 ml volume of fresh peripheral blood provided the PBMCs. This clonotype was picked up many times. Its specificity is unknown. The CDR3 length is 13 residues. V gave up 4 bases and J gave up 0 bases, with 6 bases separating them. Using RNA transcripts as the source, TCR beta CDR3 regions were amplified. Primed by the HTBI set, a first-round RT-PCR was run on the TCR CDR3. TCRdb redid the calling of the multiplex PCR reads with MiXCR, one entry per CDR3 protein. The table includes some 370,000 distinct CDR3 sequences, 11% to 15% detected once.

Sequenced sample: blood. The rearrangement uses TRBV12-3 or TRBV12-4 and TRBJ1-1; D not resolved. The sequence was collected from a man aged 45-65 years with Graves' ophthalmopathy. CDR3 coding DNA: TGTGCCAGCAGTTCGAAGGTGAACACTGAAGCTTTCTTT. Amino acids: CASSSKVNTEAFF.